What follows describes a single TCR beta chain. Its antigen is as yet unknown. This sample was included in a study of shared clonotypes between healthy human individuals. In the study overall: The donors, two women and three men, were aged 18 to 49. CD4 naive and memory got three plates each, CD8 naive two, CD8 memory one. General observations from the study: Sample collection involved blood only; tissue repertoires are likely different. Compared with memory subsets, naive subsets generally had larger estimated richness.

The length of the CDR3 is 15 residues. V lost 3 bases, J lost 2 bases, and 4 bases stayed unmatched. Germline V gene sequence: CDR1 SEHNR, CDR2 FQNEAQ (reference sequence). Profiling relied on immunoSEQ multiplex PCR, and the TCRdb table lists in-frame clones only, not all of them. The sample lists approximately 1,500,000 clones, around 97% occurring once. The sample taken for sequencing was naive CD4+ T cells sorted from blood. Noted subset: CD45RA+ positively selected. This clonotype originated in a man aged 25 to 40 in good health. The genes are TRBV7-9 and TRBJ2-3, with 8 bases fitting TRBD2. The CDR3 loop reads CASSFVLAVTDTQYF. As DNA, the CDR3 is TGTGCCAGCAGCTTTGTACTAGCGGTCACAGATACGCAGTATTTT.